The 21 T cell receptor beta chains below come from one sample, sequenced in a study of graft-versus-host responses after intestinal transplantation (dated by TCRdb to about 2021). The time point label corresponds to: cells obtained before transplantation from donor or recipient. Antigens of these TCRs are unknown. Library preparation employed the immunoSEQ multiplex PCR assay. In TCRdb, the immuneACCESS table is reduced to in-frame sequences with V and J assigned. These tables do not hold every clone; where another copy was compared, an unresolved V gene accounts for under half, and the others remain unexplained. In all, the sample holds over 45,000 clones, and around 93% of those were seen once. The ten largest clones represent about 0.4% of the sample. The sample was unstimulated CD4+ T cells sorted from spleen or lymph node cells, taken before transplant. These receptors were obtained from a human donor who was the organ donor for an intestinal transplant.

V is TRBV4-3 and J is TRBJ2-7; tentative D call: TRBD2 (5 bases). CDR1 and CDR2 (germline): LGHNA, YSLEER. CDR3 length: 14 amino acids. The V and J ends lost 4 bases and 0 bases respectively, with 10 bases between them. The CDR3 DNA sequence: TGCGCCAGCAGCCCGAGGGTTAGCTCCTACGAGCAGTACTTC. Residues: CASSPRVSSYEQYF.

CDR3 sequence: CSVAPSRGATDTQYF. The CDR3, as DNA: TGCAGCGTAGCGCCTAGCCGGGGGGCCACAGATACGCAGTATTTT. The chain carries TRBV29-1 and TRBJ2-3; D may be TRBD2 (7 bases). Germline V lookup: CDR1 SQVTM, CDR2 ANQGSEA. This CDR3 region has 15 residues. Trimming shortened V by 6 bases and J by 2 bases, and 18 bases separated the two germline ends.

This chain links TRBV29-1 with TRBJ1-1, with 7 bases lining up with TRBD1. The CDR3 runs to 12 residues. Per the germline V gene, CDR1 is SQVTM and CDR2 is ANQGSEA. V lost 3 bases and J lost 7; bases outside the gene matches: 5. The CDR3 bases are TGCAGCGTTGACAGGGGGGCTATTGAAGCTTTCTTT. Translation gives CSVDRGAIEAFF.

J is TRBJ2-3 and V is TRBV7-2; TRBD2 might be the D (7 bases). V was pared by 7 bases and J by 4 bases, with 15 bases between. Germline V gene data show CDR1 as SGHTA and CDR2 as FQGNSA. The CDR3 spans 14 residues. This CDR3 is CASTLGGGPDTQYF. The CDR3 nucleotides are TGTGCCAGCACCCTAGGGGGGGGCCCAGATACGCAGTATTTT.

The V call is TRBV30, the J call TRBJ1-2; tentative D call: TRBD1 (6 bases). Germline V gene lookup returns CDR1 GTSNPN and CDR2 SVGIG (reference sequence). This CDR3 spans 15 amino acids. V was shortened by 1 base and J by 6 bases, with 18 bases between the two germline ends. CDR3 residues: CAWSDRGLRGDGYTF. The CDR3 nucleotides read TGTGCCTGGAGTGACCGGGGCCTTAGGGGGGATGGCTACACCTTC.

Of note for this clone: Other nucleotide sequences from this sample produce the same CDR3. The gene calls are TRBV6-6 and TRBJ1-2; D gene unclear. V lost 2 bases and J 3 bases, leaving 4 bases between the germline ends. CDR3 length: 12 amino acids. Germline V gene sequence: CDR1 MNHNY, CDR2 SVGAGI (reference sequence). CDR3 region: CASSYRDYGYTF. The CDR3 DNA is TGTGCCAGCAGTTACCGGGACTATGGCTACACCTTC.

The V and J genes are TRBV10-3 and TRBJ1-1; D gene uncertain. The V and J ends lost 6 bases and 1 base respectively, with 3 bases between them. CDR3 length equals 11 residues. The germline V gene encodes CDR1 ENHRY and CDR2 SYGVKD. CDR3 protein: CAIRQNTEAFF. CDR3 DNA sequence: TGTGCCATCAGACAGAACACTGAAGCTTTCTTT.

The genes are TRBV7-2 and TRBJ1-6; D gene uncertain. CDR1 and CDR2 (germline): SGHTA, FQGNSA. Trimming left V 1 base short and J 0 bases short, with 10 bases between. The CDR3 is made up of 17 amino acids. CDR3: CASSLGAVSSYNSPLHF. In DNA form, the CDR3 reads TGTGCCAGCAGCTTAGGTGCAGTTAGCTCCTATAATTCACCCCTCCACTTT.

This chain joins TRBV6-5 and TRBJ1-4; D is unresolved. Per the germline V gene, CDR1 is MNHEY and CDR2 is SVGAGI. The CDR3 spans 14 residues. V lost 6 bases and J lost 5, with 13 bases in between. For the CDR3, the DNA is TGTGCCAGCAGAGCAAGGTGGGCGAATGAAAAACTGTTTTTT. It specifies CASRARWANEKLFF.

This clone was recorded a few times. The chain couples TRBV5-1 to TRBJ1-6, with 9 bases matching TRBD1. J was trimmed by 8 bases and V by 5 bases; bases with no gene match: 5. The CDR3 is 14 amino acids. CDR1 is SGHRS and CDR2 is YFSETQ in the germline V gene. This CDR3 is CASRIGDRDSPLHF. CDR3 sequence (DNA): TGCGCCAGCAGAATTGGGGACAGGGATTCACCCCTCCACTTT.

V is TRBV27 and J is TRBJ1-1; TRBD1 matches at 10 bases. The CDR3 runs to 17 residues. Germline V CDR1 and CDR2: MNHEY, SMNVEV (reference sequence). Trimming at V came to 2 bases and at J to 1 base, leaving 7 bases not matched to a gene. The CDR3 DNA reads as TGTGCCAGCAGTTTAACGTGGACAGGGGGAAAGAACACTGAAGCTTTCTTT. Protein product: CASSLTWTGGKNTEAFF.

CDR3 in amino acids: CASSLGTANNSPLHF. CDR3 nucleotides: TGCGCCAGCAGCTTGGGAACCGCCAATAATTCACCCCTCCACTTT. The chain combines TRBV5-1 with TRBJ1-6; unclear D gene. Trimming stripped 0 bases from V and 5 bases from J, with 9 bases between. This CDR3 spans 15 amino acids. CDR1 and CDR2 (germline): SGHRS, YFSETQ.

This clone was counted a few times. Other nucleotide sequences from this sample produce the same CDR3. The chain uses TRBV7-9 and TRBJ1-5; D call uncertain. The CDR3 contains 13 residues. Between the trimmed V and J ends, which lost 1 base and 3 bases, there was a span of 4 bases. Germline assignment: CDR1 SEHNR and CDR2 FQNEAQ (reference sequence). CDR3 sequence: CASSLGPNQPQHF. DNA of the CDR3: TGTGCCAGCAGCTTAGGTCCCAATCAGCCCCAGCATTTT.

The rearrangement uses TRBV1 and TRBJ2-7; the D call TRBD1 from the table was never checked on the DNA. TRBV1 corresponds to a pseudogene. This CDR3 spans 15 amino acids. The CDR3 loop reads CTSSHRDRYPYEQYF. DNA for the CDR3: TGCACCAGCAGCCATCGGGACAGGTACCCCTACGAGCAGTACTTC.

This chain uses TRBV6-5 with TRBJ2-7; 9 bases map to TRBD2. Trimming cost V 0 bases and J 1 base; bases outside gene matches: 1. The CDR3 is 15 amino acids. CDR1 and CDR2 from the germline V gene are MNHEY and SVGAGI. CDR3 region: CASSYSAGGSYEQYF. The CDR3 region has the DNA TGTGCCAGCAGTTACTCTGCGGGGGGGTCCTACGAGCAGTACTTC.

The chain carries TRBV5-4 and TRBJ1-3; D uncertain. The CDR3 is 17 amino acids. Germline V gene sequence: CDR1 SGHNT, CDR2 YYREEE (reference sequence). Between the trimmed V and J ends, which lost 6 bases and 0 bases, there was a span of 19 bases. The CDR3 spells CASNFPARVPSGNTIYF. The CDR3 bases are TGTGCCAGCAATTTTCCCGCGCGGGTGCCCTCTGGAAACACCATATATTTT.

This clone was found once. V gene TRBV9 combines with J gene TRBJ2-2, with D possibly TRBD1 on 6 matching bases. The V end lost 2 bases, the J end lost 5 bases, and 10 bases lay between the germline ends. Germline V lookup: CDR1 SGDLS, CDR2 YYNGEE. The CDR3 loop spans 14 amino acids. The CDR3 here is CASSVGRGTGELFF. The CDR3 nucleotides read TGTGCCAGCAGCGTCGGCAGGGGTACCGGGGAGCTGTTTTTT.

CDR3: CASIGKGQETQYF. As DNA, the CDR3 is TGTGCCAGCATAGGAAAGGGGCAAGAGACCCAGTACTTC. The chain joins TRBV2 to TRBJ2-5; possibly TRBD1 for D (5 bases). The CDR3 contains 13 residues. CDR1 and CDR2 from the germline V gene are SNHLY and FYNNEI. Trimming shortened V by 7 bases and J by 2 bases, and 11 bases separated the two germline ends.

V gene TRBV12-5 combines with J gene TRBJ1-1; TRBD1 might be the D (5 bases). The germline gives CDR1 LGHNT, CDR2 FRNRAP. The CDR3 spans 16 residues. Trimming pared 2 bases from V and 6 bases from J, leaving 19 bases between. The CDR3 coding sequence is TGTGCTAGTGGTTTGTTGCGTGCAGGGAGCAGAGCTGAAGCTTTCTTT. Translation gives CASGLLRAGSRAEAFF. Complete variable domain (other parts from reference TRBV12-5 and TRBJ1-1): DARVTQTPRHKVTEMGQEVTMRCQPILGHNTVFWYRQTMMQGLELLAYFRNRAPLDDSGMPKDRFSAEMPDATLATLKIQPSEPRDSAVYFCASGLLRAGSRAEAFFGQGTRLTVV.

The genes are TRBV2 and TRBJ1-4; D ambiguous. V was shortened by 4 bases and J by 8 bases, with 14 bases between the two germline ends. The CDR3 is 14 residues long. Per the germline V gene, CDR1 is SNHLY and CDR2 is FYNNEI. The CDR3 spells CASSVSPRWEKLFF. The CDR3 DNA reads TGTGCCAGCAGTGTTTCCCCCAGATGGGAAAAACTGTTTTTT.

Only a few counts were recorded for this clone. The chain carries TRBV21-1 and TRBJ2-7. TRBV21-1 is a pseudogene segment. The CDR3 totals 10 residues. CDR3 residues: CARIDYEQYF. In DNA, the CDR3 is TGTGCCAGGATTGACTACGAGCAGTACTTC.